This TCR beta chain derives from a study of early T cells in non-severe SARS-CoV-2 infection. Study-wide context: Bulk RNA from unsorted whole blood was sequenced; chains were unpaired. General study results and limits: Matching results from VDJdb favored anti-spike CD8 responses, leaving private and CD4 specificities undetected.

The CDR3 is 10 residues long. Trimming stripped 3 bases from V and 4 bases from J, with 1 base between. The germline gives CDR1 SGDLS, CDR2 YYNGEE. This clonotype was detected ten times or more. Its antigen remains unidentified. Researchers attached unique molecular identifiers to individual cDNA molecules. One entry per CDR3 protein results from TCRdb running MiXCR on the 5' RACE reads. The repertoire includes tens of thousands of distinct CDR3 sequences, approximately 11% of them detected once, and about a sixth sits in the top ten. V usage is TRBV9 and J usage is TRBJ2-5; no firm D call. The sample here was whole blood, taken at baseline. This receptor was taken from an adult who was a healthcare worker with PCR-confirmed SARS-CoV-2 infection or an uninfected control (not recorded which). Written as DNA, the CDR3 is TGTGCCAGCAGCGGAGAGACCCAGTACTTC. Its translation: CASSGETQYF.